This T cell receptor (beta chain) was recorded in a study of CD8+CD57+ T cells in acquired aplastic anemia. In the study overall: Sorted CD4+ and CD8+ cell DNA averaged around 3.5 ug.

The V gene's germline CDR1 is LNHDA and CDR2 SQIVND (reference sequence). The CDR3 runs 14 residues. V was pared by 7 bases and J by 8 bases, with 10 bases of the junction left unmatched. For CDR3 and TCR beta VDJ profiling, genomic DNA was the template used. MiXCR was run by TCRdb on the reads, yielding one entry per CDR3 protein. The table has about 190,000 distinct CDR3 sequences, 64% seen once. Whole-study findings and limits: Both patients and controls carried the same twenty-nine CD8+ CDR3 sequences.

On this clonotype: As yet, its antigen is unknown.

The receptor was derived from a human donor with severe aplastic anemia or a healthy control (not recorded which). This rearrangement joins TRBV19 to TRBJ1-4, with TRBD1 identical over 7 bases. Sequenced: sorted CD4+, CD8+, or CD8+CD57+ T cells (not recorded which) from PBMCs. CDR3 nucleotides: TGTGCCAGTACCTCGGACAGGCTCGGCGAAAAACTGTTTTTT. Translating it yields CASTSDRLGEKLFF. Variable domain in full (rest from reference TRBV19 and TRBJ1-4): DGGITQSPKYLFRKEGQNVTLSCEQNLNHDAMYWYRQDPGQGLRLIYYSQIVNDFQKGDIAEGYSVSREKKESFPLTVTSAQKNPTAFYLCASTSDRLGEKLFFGSGTQLSVL.